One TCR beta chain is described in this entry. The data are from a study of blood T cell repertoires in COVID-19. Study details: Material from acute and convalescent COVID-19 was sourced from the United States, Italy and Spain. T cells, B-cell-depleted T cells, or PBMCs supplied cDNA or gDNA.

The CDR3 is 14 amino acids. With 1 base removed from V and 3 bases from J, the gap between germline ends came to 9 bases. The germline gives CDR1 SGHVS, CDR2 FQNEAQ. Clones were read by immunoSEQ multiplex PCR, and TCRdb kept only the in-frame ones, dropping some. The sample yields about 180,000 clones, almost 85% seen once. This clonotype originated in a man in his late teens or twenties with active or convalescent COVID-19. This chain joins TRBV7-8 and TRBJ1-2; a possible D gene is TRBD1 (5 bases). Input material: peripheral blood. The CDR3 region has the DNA TGTGCCAGCAGCTTAGGGGGCGCAGACTATGGCTACACCTTC. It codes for CASSLGGADYGYTF.